This T cell receptor (beta chain) was recovered during a study of blood T cell repertoires in COVID-19. Background on the study: Donors in the United States, Italy and Spain gave samples during acute or convalescent COVID-19. Sample material is recorded as cDNA or gDNA derived from T cells, B-cell-depleted T cells, or PBMCs.

Germline CDR1 is SGDLS and CDR2 is YYNGEE. The CDR3 spans 14 residues. V was clipped by 3 bases and J by 2 bases, with 11 bases between them. In the authors' workflow: Estimation of nucleated cell counts was performed using reference gene primer amplification. Repertoires were generated with immunoSEQ multiplex PCR, while TCRdb's copy carries only in-frame clones and drops some. V, J and clone size are those of that table, while D and trimming were read from the DNA. The repertoire includes 280,000 or so clones, approximately 88% of them detected once, and 9% to 9.5% sits in the top ten. This clone has more than one count but fewer than ten.

The specimen was peripheral blood. The TCR comes from a man younger than 35 with active or convalescent COVID-19. The rearrangement links TRBV9 to TRBJ1-2, with D hard to call. This chain's CDR3 is CASSDPLANYGYTF. In nucleotides, the CDR3 is TGTGCCAGCAGCGACCCGCTAGCCAACTATGGCTACACCTTC. Combining the CDR3 with reference TRBV9 and TRBJ1-2 gives the whole variable domain DSGVTQTPKHLITATGQRVTLRCSPRSGDLSVYWYQQSLDQGLQFLIQYYNGEERAKGNILERFSAQQFPDLHSELNLSSLELGDSALYFCASSDPLANYGYTFGSGTRLTVV.